The 3 T cell receptor beta chains below all came from one sample that was sequenced in a study of blood T cell repertoires in COVID-19. Using immunoSEQ multiplex PCR, the repertoire was profiled, and TCRdb retains in-frame clones only, with some absent. This table has 130,000 or so clones, about 74% appearing once. The sample consisted of peripheral blood. Every receptor here comes from a man between 45 and 60 years old with acute or convalescent COVID-19.

CDR3 protein: CASSPQGSGGDEQYF. DNA for the CDR3: TGTGCCAGCAGTCCTCAGGGGTCTGGAGGCGACGAGCAGTACTTC. The chain carries TRBV5-6 and TRBJ2-7; D might be TRBD1 (6 bases). Germline V gene lookup returns CDR1 SGHDT and CDR2 YYEEEE. This CDR3 is built from 15 residues. The V and J ends lost 5 bases and 5 bases respectively, with 20 bases between them.

The chain recombines TRBV10-1 with TRBJ2-3; 9 bases line up with TRBD2. This CDR3 is built from 16 residues. V dropped 6 bases and J dropped 1; count of bases not matched to a gene: 8. In germline, CDR1 is WNHNN, CDR2 SYGVQD (reference sequence). CDR3 region: CASSQRLAGGTDTQYF. The CDR3 nucleotides are TGCGCCAGCAGCCAGAGGTTAGCGGGGGGCACAGATACGCAGTATTTT.

The chain combines TRBV11-2 with TRBJ1-1; 9 bases align to TRBD1. Trimming cost V 6 bases and J 1 base; bases outside gene matches: 6. Germline CDR1 and CDR2: SGHAT and FQNNGV. The CDR3 extends over 15 amino acids. The DNA of the CDR3 is TGTGCCAGCAGTACAACAGGGGGCGCGAACACTGAAGCTTTCTTT. Translating it yields CASSTTGGANTEAFF.